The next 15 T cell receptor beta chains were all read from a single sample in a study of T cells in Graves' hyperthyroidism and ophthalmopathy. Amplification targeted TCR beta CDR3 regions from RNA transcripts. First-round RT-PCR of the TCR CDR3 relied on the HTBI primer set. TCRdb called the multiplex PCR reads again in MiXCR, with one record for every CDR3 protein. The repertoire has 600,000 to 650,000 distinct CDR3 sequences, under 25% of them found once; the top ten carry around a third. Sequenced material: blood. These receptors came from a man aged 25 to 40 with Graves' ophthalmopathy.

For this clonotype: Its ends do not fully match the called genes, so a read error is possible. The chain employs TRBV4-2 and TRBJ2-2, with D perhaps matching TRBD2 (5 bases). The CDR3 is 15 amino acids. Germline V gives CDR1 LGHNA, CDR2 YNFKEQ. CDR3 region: CASSQEDLNTGVLFF. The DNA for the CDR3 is TGTGCCAGCAGCCAAGAAGACCTCAACACCGGGGTGCTGTTTTTT.

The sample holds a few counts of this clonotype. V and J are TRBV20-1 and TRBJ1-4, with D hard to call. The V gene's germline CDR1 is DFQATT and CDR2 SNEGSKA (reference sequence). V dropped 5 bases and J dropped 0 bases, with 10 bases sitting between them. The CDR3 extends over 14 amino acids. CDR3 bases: TGCAGTGCTTCCTACGGATCAACTAATGAAAAACTGTTTTTT. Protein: CSASYGSTNEKLFF.

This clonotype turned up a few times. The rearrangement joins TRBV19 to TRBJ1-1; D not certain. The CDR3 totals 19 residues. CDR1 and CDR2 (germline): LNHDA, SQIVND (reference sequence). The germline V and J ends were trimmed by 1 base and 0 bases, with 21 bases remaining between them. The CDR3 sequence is CASSIVGFGRTSMNTEAFF. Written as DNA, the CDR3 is TGTGCCAGTAGTATAGTAGGGTTCGGCAGGACGTCCATGAACACTGAAGCTTTCTTT.

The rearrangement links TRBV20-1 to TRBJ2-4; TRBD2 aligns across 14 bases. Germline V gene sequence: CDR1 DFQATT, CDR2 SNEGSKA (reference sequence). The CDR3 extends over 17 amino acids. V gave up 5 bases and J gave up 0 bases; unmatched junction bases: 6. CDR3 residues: CSAVTSGRVIAKNIQYF. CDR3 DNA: TGCAGTGCTGTGACTAGCGGGAGGGTTATAGCCAAAAACATTCAGTACTTC.

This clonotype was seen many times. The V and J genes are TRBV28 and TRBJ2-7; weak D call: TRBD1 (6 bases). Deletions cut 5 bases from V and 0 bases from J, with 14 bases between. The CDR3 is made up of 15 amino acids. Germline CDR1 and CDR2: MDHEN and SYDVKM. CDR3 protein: CASSRATGYSYEQYF. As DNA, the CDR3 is TGTGCCAGCAGTAGAGCAACAGGGTACTCCTACGAGCAGTACTTC.

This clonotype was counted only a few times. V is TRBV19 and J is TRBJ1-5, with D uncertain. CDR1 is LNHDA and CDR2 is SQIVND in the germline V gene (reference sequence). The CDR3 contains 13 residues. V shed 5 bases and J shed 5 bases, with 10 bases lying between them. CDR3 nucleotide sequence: TGTGCCAGTAGTCCGAACCCGGATCAGCCCCAGCATTTT. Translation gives CASSPNPDQPQHF.

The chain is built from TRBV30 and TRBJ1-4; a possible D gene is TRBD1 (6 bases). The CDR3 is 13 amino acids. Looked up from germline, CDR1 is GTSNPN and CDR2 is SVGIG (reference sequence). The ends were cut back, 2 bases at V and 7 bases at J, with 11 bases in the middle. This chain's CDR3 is CAWSPGVGEKLFF. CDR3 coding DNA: TGTGCCTGGAGTCCAGGGGTGGGTGAAAAACTGTTTTTT. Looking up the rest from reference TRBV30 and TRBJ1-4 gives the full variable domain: SQTIHQWPATLVQPVGSPLSLECTVEGTSNPNLYWYRQAAGRGLQLLFYSVGIGQISSEVPQNLSASRPQDRQFILSSKKLLLSDSGFYLCAWSPGVGEKLFFGSGTQLSVL.

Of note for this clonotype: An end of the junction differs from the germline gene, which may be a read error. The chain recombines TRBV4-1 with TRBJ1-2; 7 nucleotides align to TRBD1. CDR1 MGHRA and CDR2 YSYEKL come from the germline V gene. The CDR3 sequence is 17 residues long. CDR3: CASSQEGTVPTNYGYTF. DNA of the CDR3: TGTGCCAGCAGCCAAGAGGGGACAGTCCCGACTAACTATGGCTACACCTTC.

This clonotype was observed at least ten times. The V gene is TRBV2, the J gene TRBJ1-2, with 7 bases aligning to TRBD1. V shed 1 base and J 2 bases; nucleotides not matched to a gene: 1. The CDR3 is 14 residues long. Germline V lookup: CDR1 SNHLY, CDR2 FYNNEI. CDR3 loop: CASSEVGGNYGYTF. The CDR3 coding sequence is TGTGCCAGCAGTGAAGTAGGGGGCAACTATGGCTACACCTTC.

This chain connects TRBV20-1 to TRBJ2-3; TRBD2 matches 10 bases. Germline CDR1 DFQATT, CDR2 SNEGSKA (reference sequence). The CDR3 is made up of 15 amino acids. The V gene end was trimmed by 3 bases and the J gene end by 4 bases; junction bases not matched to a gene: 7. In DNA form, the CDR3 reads TGCAGTGCTAGTTCTAGCGGGAGTAGTGCAGATACGCAGTATTTT. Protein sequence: CSASSSGSSADTQYF.

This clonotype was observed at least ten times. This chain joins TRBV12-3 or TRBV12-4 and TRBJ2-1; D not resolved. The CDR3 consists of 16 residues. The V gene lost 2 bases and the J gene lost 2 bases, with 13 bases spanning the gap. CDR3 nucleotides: TGTGCCAGCAGTTTATTGGCCTCCTCGGCCTACAATGAGCAGTTCTTC. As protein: CASSLLASSAYNEQFF.

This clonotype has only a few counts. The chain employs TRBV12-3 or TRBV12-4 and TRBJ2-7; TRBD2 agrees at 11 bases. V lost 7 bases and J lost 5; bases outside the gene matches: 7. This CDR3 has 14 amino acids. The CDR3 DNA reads TGTGCCAGCACCATTAGCGGGAGGGCCAACGAGCAGTACTTC. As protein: CASTISGRANEQYF.

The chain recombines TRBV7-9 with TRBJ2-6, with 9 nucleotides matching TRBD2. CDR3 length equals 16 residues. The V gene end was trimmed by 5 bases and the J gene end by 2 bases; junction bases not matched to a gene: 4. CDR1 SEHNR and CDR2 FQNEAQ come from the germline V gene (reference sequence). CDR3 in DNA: TGTGCCAGCAGCCTGGGACTAGCTCCTGGGGCCAACGTCCTGACTTTC. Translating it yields CASSLGLAPGANVLTF.

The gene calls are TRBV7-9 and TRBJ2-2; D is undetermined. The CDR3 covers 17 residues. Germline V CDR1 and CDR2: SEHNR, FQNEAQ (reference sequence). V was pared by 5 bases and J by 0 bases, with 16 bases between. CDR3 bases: TGTGCCAGCAGCCTTACGACCCGAGTTACGAACACCGGGGAGCTGTTTTTT. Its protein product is CASSLTTRVTNTGELFF.

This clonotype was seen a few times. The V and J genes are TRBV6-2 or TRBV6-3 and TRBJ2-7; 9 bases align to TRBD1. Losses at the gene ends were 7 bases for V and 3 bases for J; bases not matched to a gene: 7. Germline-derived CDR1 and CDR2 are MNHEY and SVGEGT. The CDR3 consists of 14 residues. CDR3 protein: CASTLGQGNYEQYF. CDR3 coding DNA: TGTGCCAGCACCCTCGGACAGGGGAACTACGAGCAGTACTTC.